This TCR beta chain was identified in a study of OX40 agonist ivuxolimab in advanced cancers. The overall study: Dose-escalation patients suffered from hepatocellular carcinoma, melanoma, renal cell or head and neck cancer. The mean age was approximately 60 years, ranging from about 20 to 85, with approximately 85% of participants male.

Study-wide points: At 0.1 to 3.0 mg/kg, clonal expansion of CD4+ and CD8+ blood T cells had occurred by week 6.

The V gene's germline CDR1 is SGHRS and CDR2 YFSETQ. The CDR3 spans 17 residues. Measured with immunoSEQ multiplex PCR; TCRdb has only the in-frame clones, and not every one. The table has roughly 23,000 clones, approximately 80% seen once; the top ten hold approximately 14%. Baseline, cycle 4 day 1, and cycle 7 day 1 were the blood sampling points. Worth noting for this clone: Its specificity is unknown. At one end, the junction sequence differs from germline, possibly due to a read error.

This sample comprised CD4+ or CD8+ T cells sorted from blood, obtained in a trial of the OX40 agonist ivuxolimab. The TCR originated in an adult with an advanced solid tumor such as melanoma, head and neck, liver or kidney cancer. V usage is TRBV5-1 and J usage is TRBJ1-2; 11 positions agree with TRBD1. The CDR3 sequence: CASCLEDRGLTSDGYTF. The DNA of the CDR3 is TGCGCCAGCTGCTTGGAGGACAGGGGGCTAACTTCGGATGGCTACACCTTC.